A single sample is the source of the 18 T cell receptor beta chains below, sequenced in a study of CD8 T cells in ankylosing spondylitis. General study findings and limits: Ankylosing spondylitis blood appeared to be characterized by a TCR beta motif of under ten highly homologous variants.

One entry per CDR3 protein results from TCRdb running MiXCR on the 5' RACE reads. This table holds more than 600,000 distinct CDR3 sequences, around 19% found once. Their antigens are not known. Specimen: blood, either unsorted or a sorted T cell fraction (not recorded which). These receptors originate from a male donor with ankylosing spondylitis.

The table lists this clonotype with a few counts. The V call is TRBV6-2 or TRBV6-3, the J call TRBJ2-2, with TRBD2 matching 8 bases. The germline V gene encodes CDR1 MNHEY and CDR2 SVGEGT. V was pared by 6 bases and J by 5 bases, with 8 bases of the junction left unmatched. The CDR3 has 15 amino acids. The CDR3 sequence: CASSPSGRRTGELFF. Written as DNA, the CDR3 is TGTGCCAGCAGCCCCAGCGGGAGACGGACCGGGGAGCTGTTTTTT.

This rearrangement joins TRBV4-1 to TRBJ2-1; D unclear. The CDR3 runs to 17 residues. Germline V gene data show CDR1 as MGHRA and CDR2 as YSYEKL. V lost 0 bases and J lost 4, with 16 bases in between. CDR3 DNA: TGCGCCAGCAGCCAAGAACGGTTCCCTAACCCATACAATGAGCAGTTCTTC. Translated: CASSQERFPNPYNEQFF.

The CDR3, as DNA: TGTGCCAGCAGTTTAAGCGGCACGGGAGATACGCAGTATTTT. As protein: CASSLSGTGDTQYF. The chain joins TRBV27 to TRBJ2-3, with D maybe TRBD2 (5 bases). The CDR3 totals 14 residues. Germline assignment: CDR1 MNHEY and CDR2 SMNVEV (reference sequence). V shed 2 bases and J shed 5 bases, with 11 bases lying between them.

Regarding this clonotype: Its ends do not fully match the called genes, so a read error is possible. The rearrangement uses TRBV9 and TRBJ2-1, with 7 nucleotides matching TRBD2. The CDR3 runs 14 residues. In germline, CDR1 is SGDLS, CDR2 YYNGEE. This CDR3 reads CASSVGGLPNEQIF. The CDR3 nucleotides are TGTGCCAGCAGCGTAGGGGGACTACCCAATGAGCAGATCTTC.

This clonotype has a handful of counts. J is TRBJ2-1 and V is TRBV10-3; D unclear. Per germline, CDR1 ENHRY and CDR2 SYGVKD. This CDR3 contains 18 residues. V was pared by 0 bases and J by 0 bases, with 15 bases between. CDR3 sequence: CAISESSGLWGSYNEQFF. Written as DNA, the CDR3 is TGTGCCATCAGTGAGTCGTCGGGCCTGTGGGGCTCCTACAATGAGCAGTTCTTC.

This clonotype occurred many times. The chain couples TRBV29-1 to TRBJ2-2; no reliable D call. V shed 4 bases and J shed 6 bases, with 15 bases lying between them. Germline CDR1 SQVTM, CDR2 ANQGSEA. The CDR3 runs 14 residues. The CDR3 DNA reads as TGCAGCGTTGGGGTGGCAGGTCTGGCCGGGGAGCTGTTTTTT. It encodes CSVGVAGLAGELFF.

V is TRBV4-1 and J is TRBJ1-1, with 8 bases aligning to TRBD1. This CDR3 has 16 amino acids. J was trimmed by 1 base and V by 3 bases; bases with no gene match: 7. Looked up from germline, CDR1 is MGHRA and CDR2 is YSYEKL. The CDR3 sequence is CASSHAPGTGNTEAFF. CDR3 coding DNA: TGCGCCAGCAGCCACGCACCGGGGACAGGGAACACTGAAGCTTTCTTT.

V gene TRBV6-6 combines with J gene TRBJ2-3; D is unresolved. The V gene's germline CDR1 is MNHNY and CDR2 SVGAGI (reference sequence). The CDR3 runs 11 residues. Trimming shortened V by 2 bases and J by 6 bases, and 3 bases separated the two germline ends. CDR3 region: CASSYVDTQYF. CDR3 bases: TGTGCCAGCAGTTACGTTGATACGCAGTATTTT.

This clonotype was found a few times. This chain joins TRBV28 and TRBJ2-7, with 14 nucleotides matching TRBD2. Unmatched junction bases numbered 5, after V lost 6 bases and J lost 4 bases. Germline V gene sequence: CDR1 MDHEN, CDR2 SYDVKM. This CDR3 spans 15 amino acids. This CDR3 is CASSDRLAGGYEQYF. CDR3 coding DNA: TGTGCCAGCAGCGACAGACTAGCGGGAGGGTACGAGCAGTACTTC.

J is TRBJ2-7 and V is TRBV5-6; TRBD1 is a possible D gene (6 bases). Between the trimmed V and J ends, which lost 0 bases and 9 bases, there was a span of 22 bases. Germline CDR1 reads SGHDT; CDR2 reads YYEEEE. This CDR3 spans 16 amino acids. CDR3 sequence reads: CASSLVQGWGRPVQYF. As DNA, the CDR3 is TGTGCCAGCAGCTTGGTCCAAGGATGGGGGCGGCCTGTGCAGTACTTC.

This chain connects TRBV5-1 to TRBJ2-3; possibly TRBD2 for D (5 bases). The CDR3 has 14 residues. V lost 7 bases and J 3 bases, leaving 15 bases between the germline ends. The V gene's germline CDR1 is SGHRS and CDR2 YFSETQ. The CDR3 sequence: CASATVGVTDTQYF. The CDR3 DNA follows: TGCGCCAGCGCGACGGTCGGGGTTACAGATACGCAGTATTTT.

This clonotype came up a few times. One junction end disagrees with the germline gene, perhaps due to a read error. The rearrangement uses TRBV12-3 or TRBV12-4 and TRBJ2-1; the match to TRBD2 covers 9 bases. This CDR3 spans 17 amino acids. The CDR3 DNA sequence: TGTGCTAGCAACCCCCTGTCGGCGGGGGGGGGCTACAATGAGCAGTTCTTC. This gives the protein CASNPLSAGGGYNEQFF.

The V call is TRBV6-5, the J call TRBJ1-5; D is uncertain. This CDR3 region has 15 residues. V was clipped by 0 bases and J by 7 bases, with 13 bases between them. Germline V gives CDR1 MNHEY, CDR2 SVGAGI. CDR3 in DNA: TGTGCCAGCAGTTACTCGAGCGGGTTTACGCAGCCCCAGCATTTT. It translates to CASSYSSGFTQPQHF.

The chain uses TRBV3-1 and TRBJ1-1, with D tentatively TRBD1 (5 bases). The CDR3 has 15 amino acids. CDR1 and CDR2 (germline): LGHDT, YNNKEL (reference sequence). Trimming left V 0 bases short and J 1 base short, with 9 bases between. This chain's CDR3 is CASSQDWGPNTEAFF. The CDR3 bases are TGTGCCAGCAGCCAAGATTGGGGACCGAACACTGAAGCTTTCTTT.

A single count supports this clonotype. This rearrangement joins TRBV7-3 to TRBJ2-3, with TRBD2 identical over 7 bases. This CDR3 is built from 14 residues. The V segment lost 5 bases and the J segment 1 base; nucleotides outside the gene matches: 3. Per germline, CDR1 SGHTA and CDR2 FQGTGA. The CDR3 spells CASSRDYGTDTQYF. CDR3 sequence (DNA): TGTGCCAGCAGCCGGGACTACGGCACAGATACGCAGTATTTT.

The V gene is TRBV3-1, the J gene TRBJ1-4; no reliable D call. The CDR3 totals 12 residues. Germline V gene lookup returns CDR1 LGHDT and CDR2 YNNKEL (reference sequence). Trimming took 3 bases from V and 9 from J, leaving 8 bases between them. The CDR3 nucleotides read TGTGCCAGCAGCCAGGGCCCAAAAAAACTGTTTTTT. Residues: CASSQGPKKLFF.

This clonotype was seen a handful of times. The chain has TRBV20-1 and TRBJ2-5; no firm D call. Trimming took off 0 bases at V and 5 bases at J, with 16 bases between the two ends. The CDR3 sequence is 15 residues long. Germline-derived CDR1 and CDR2 are DFQATT and SNEGSKA (reference sequence). The CDR3 protein is CSARDRIAAQETQYF. The CDR3 DNA sequence: TGCAGTGCTAGAGATCGGATAGCAGCCCAGGAGACCCAGTACTTC.

This chain connects TRBV9 to TRBJ1-1, with 8 bases fitting TRBD1. Germline CDR1 is SGDLS and CDR2 is YYNGEE. This CDR3 comprises 16 residues. The V gene end was trimmed by 0 bases and the J gene end by 3 bases; junction bases not matched to a gene: 7. Written as DNA, the CDR3 is TGTGCCAGCAGCGTAGGGGTAAACAGGGGGGACACTGAAGCTTTCTTT. Translation: CASSVGVNRGDTEAFF. The full variable domain, in which reference TRBV9 and TRBJ1-1 provide the parts outside the CDR3, is DSGVTQTPKHLITATGQRVTLRCSPRSGDLSVYWYQQSLDQGLQFLIQYYNGEERAKGNILERFSAQQFPDLHSELNLSSLELGDSALYFCASSVGVNRGDTEAFFGQGTRLTVV.